This T cell receptor beta chain was captured by sequencing in a study of blood T cell repertoires in COVID-19. Study at large: T cells, B-cell-depleted T cells, or PBMCs supplied cDNA or gDNA.

There are a few counts of this clone. Seattle's enrolled individuals joined amid active infection and were then monitored longitudinally. V was pared by 3 bases and J by 7 bases, with 5 bases of the junction left unmatched. There are 15 residues in the CDR3. Germline loops: CDR1 ENHRY, CDR2 SYGVKD. Original analysis: Amplification of reference gene primers was used by the study to estimate nucleated cell counts. Sequenced by immunoSEQ multiplex PCR; TCRdb stores in-frame clones only, minus some. V and J calls and clone size come straight from that table; D and trimming were deduced from the DNA. The sample records 350,000 to 400,000 clones, roughly 90% being singletons.

The TCR was taken from a woman between 25 and 40 years old with COVID-19, enrolled during active disease. The chain employs TRBV10-3 and TRBJ1-6; 8 bases map to TRBD1. The sample taken for sequencing was peripheral blood. CDR3 loop: CAISEMRTGNSPLHF. Here the CDR3 DNA reads TGTGCCATCAGTGAAATGAGGACAGGGAATTCACCCCTCCACTTT.